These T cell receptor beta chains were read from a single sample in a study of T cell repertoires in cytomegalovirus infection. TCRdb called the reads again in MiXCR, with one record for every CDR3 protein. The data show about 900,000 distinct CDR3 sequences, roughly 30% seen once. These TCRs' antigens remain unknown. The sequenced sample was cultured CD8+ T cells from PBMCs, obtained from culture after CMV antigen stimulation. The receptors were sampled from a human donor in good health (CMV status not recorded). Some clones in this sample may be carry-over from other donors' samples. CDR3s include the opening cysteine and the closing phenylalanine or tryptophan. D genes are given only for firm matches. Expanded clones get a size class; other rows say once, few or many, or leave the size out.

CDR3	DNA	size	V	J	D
CATSDRTGVDNQPQHF	TGTGCCACCAGTGACAGAACAGGGGTCGACAATCAGCCCCAGCATTTT	NA	TRBV24-1	TRBJ1-5	TRBD1
CASSGIAGGNTGELFF	TGTGCCAGCAGTGGGATAGCGGGGGGTAACACCGGGGAGCTGTTTTTT	few	TRBV2	TRBJ2-2	TRBD2
CASGRASGGNEQFF	TGTGCCAGCGGAAGGGCTAGCGGGGGTAATGAGCAGTTCTTC	few	TRBV6-2/TRBV6-3	TRBJ2-1	TRBD2
CASRPSDSNTDTQYF	TGTGCCAGCAGGCCCTCGGACAGCAACACAGATACGCAGTATTTT	NA	TRBV2	TRBJ2-3	NA
CASSLGGGRGEGFGYTF	TGTGCCAGCAGCTTAGGGGGGGGGAGGGGAGAGGGGTTTGGCTACACCTTC	few	TRBV7-2	TRBJ1-2	NA
CASSYGTAVPYNEQFF	TGTGCCAGCAGTTACGGGACAGCCGTACCCTACAATGAGCAGTTCTTC	NA	TRBV6-5	TRBJ2-1	TRBD1
CASSWNLGYTF	TGTGCCAGCAGCTGGAATCTAGGCTACACCTTC	NA	TRBV28	TRBJ1-2	NA
CASIQGAGTEAFF	TGTGCCAGCATACAGGGGGCCGGCACTGAAGCTTTCTTT	NA	TRBV11-2	TRBJ1-1	TRBD1
CASIVRPRGHPSYNEQFF	TGTGCCAGCATTGTCCGCCCTCGAGGACACCCTTCCTACAATGAGCAGTTCTTC	NA	TRBV6-1	TRBJ2-1	NA
CASSLDSEAGPQHF	TGTGCCAGCAGCTTGGACAGTGAAGCAGGGCCCCAGCATTTT	few	TRBV7-6	TRBJ1-5	NA
CASSIKGVSTEAFF	TGTGCCAGTAGTATCAAGGGGGTCAGCACTGAAGCTTTCTTT	few	TRBV19	TRBJ1-1	NA
CASNLSRTSTPSTDTQYF	TGCGCCAGCAATCTGTCCCGCACATCCACCCCTAGCACAGATACGCAGTATTTT	NA	TRBV23-1	TRBJ2-3	NA
CASLVGTMKTDTQYF	TGTGCCAGCCTTGTTGGGACTATGAAGACAGATACGCAGTATTTT	NA	TRBV2	TRBJ2-3	TRBD2
CASRGTPVGYTF	TGTGCCAGCAGAGGGACACCCGTGGGCTACACCTTC	NA	TRBV2	TRBJ1-2	NA
CASSYSGGATNEKLFF	TGTGCCAGCAGTTACTCGGGCGGAGCAACTAATGAAAAACTGTTTTTT	few	TRBV6-5	TRBJ1-4	NA
CASGLVPVDTFF	TGTGCTAGTGGTTTGGTACCCGTCGATACTTTCTTT	NA	TRBV12-5	TRBJ1-1	NA
CASVGSSNQPQHF	TGTGCCAGCGTCGGCAGTAGCAATCAGCCCCAGCATTTT	few	TRBV2	TRBJ1-5	NA
CASRGDRAEAFF	TGTGCCAGCCGGGGGGATCGCGCTGAAGCTTTCTTT	NA	TRBV5-5	TRBJ1-1	NA
CASSQDPETQYF	TGCGCCAGCAGCCAAGATCCGGAGACCCAGTACTTC	few	TRBV4-1	TRBJ2-5	NA
CASSTTGDGRGAFF	TGTGCCAGCAGCACGACAGGGGACGGGAGAGGGGCTTTCTTT	few	TRBV7-9	TRBJ1-1	TRBD1
CASSPPYHGELFF	TGTGCCAGCAGTCCCCCCTATCACGGGGAGCTGTTTTTT	few	TRBV27	TRBJ2-2	NA
CATSVSGNTGELFF	TGTGCCACCAGTGTCTCCGGGAACACCGGGGAGCTGTTTTTT	few	TRBV24-1	TRBJ2-2	NA
CASTGGEYF	TGTGCCAGCACCGGGGGGGAGTACTTC	few	TRBV5-6	TRBJ2-4	TRBD2
CASSDPGSQETQYF	TGTGCCAGCAGTGACCCGGGAAGTCAAGAGACCCAGTACTTC	NA	TRBV25-1	TRBJ2-5	NA
CASCLGQGARGGDEQFF	TGTGCCAGCTGTCTGGGACAGGGGGCGCGAGGGGGGGATGAGCAGTTCTTC	many	TRBV6-1	TRBJ2-1	TRBD1
CASSAPSETQYF	TGTGCCAGCAGCGCACCCTCGGAGACCCAGTACTTC	few	TRBV7-9	TRBJ2-5	NA
CSVVGASYNEQFF	TGCAGCGTTGTCGGGGCCTCCTACAATGAGCAGTTCTTC	many	TRBV29-1	TRBJ2-1	NA
CASSFSGPYTDTQYF	TGTGCCAGCAGCTTTAGCGGACCCTACACAGATACGCAGTATTTT	many	TRBV7-2	TRBJ2-3	NA
CSARDILAGPLQETQYF	TGCAGTGCTAGAGATATCCTCGCGGGACCTCTACAAGAGACCCAGTACTTC	NA	TRBV20-1	TRBJ2-5	NA
CASSPKGASPLHF	TGTGCCAGCAGCCCAAAAGGAGCTTCACCCCTCCACTTT	NA	TRBV6-8	TRBJ1-6	NA
CAISAASGGHNEQFF	TGTGCCATCAGCGCGGCTAGTGGGGGGCACAATGAGCAGTTCTTC	NA	TRBV10-3	TRBJ2-1	NA
CASSSLDRDNNQSQHF	TGTGCCAGCAGTTCCCTGGACAGGGATAACAATCAGTCCCAGCATTTT	NA	TRBV6-5	TRBJ1-5	TRBD1
CASSFPRLAGGVDTQYF	TGTGCCAGCAGTTTCCCCCGACTAGCGGGGGGGGTAGATACGCAGTATTTT	few	TRBV28	TRBJ2-3	TRBD2
CATSRDVGGGSYNEQFF	TGTGCCACCAGCAGAGATGTGGGGGGGGGCTCCTACAATGAGCAGTTCTTC	few	TRBV15	TRBJ2-1	TRBD2
CASTRLVGYQETQYF	TGTGCCAGCACCAGACTAGTGGGGTACCAAGAGACCCAGTACTTC	NA	TRBV7-8	TRBJ2-5	NA
CASNPDLASTDTQYF	TGTGCCAGCAACCCGGACTTAGCTAGCACAGATACGCAGTATTTT	few	TRBV27	TRBJ2-3	NA
CASGLASNSYEQYF	TGTGCCAGCGGGTTAGCATCTAATTCCTACGAGCAGTACTTC	NA	TRBV6-1	TRBJ2-7	NA
CASSDTGRGYGYTF	TGTGCCAGCAGTGACACGGGGCGAGGGTATGGCTACACCTTC	few	TRBV2	TRBJ1-2	NA
CASSSPGLAGEKTGELFF	TGTGCCAGCAGCTCTCCGGGGCTAGCGGGGGAGAAGACCGGGGAGCTGTTTTTT	NA	TRBV7-3	TRBJ2-2	TRBD2
CASSESGQGRHF	TGCGCCAGCAGTGAGTCGGGTCAGGGGCGGCACTTC	once	TRBV10-2	TRBJ2-4	NA
CASSFSGGSPFYNEQFF	TGTGCCAGCAGCTTCAGCGGGGGGTCTCCCTTCTACAATGAGCAGTTCTTC	many	TRBV7-9	TRBJ2-1	TRBD2
CASSIAADNQPQHF	TGTGCCAGTAGTATTGCGGCAGACAATCAGCCCCAGCATTTT	NA	TRBV19	TRBJ1-5	NA
CASSPPGTGGTDTQYF	TGTGCCAGCAGTCCCCCCGGGACGGGTGGCACAGATACGCAGTATTTT	many	TRBV6-1	TRBJ2-3	NA
CASSQDISQGAYNEQFF	TGTGCCAGCAGCCAAGATATATCGCAGGGGGCCTACAATGAGCAGTTCTTC	NA	TRBV4-2	TRBJ2-1	TRBD1
CASSYVWRGDTEAFF	TGTGCCAGCAGTTACGTATGGCGAGGGGATACCGAAGCTTTCTTT	NA	TRBV6-6	TRBJ1-1	NA
CASSLKGGLTNAGELFF	TGTGCCAGCAGCTTAAAAGGGGGCCTTACTAACGCCGGGGAGCTGTTTTTT	few	TRBV11-2	TRBJ2-2	TRBD1
CASSFNGVTGELFF	TGTGCTAGCAGCTTTAACGGTGTCACCGGGGAGCTGTTTTTT	NA	TRBV7-7	TRBJ2-2	NA
CASSLRQGADDGYTF	TGTGCCAGCAGCTTACGACAGGGGGCTGACGATGGCTACACCTTC	few	TRBV7-6	TRBJ1-2	TRBD1
CSVSGLGSF	TGCAGCGTCAGCGGGCTTGGATCTTTC	NA	TRBV29-1	TRBJ1-2	NA
CASSFRSYRGNNYGYTF	TGTGCCAGCAGCTTCCGATCTTACAGGGGGAATAACTATGGCTACACCTTC	many	TRBV7-9	TRBJ1-2	TRBD1
CATSRDAGPDEQFF	TGTGCCACCAGCAGAGATGCAGGACCAGATGAGCAGTTCTTC	once	TRBV15	TRBJ2-1	NA
CASSQPGTANTEAFF	TGTGCCAGCAGCCAACCCGGGACAGCGAACACTGAAGCTTTCTTT	NA	TRBV4-1	TRBJ1-1	TRBD1
CASSDRFPGGQKETQYF	TGTGCCAGCAGTGATAGGTTCCCAGGGGGCCAAAAAGAGACCCAGTACTTC	once	TRBV6-1	TRBJ2-5	TRBD1
CASSIVGLAGELFF	TGTGCCAGTAGTATAGTCGGGCTCGCCGGGGAGCTGTTTTTT	NA	TRBV19	TRBJ2-2	NA
CASSPGTAAYGYTF	TGTGCCAGCAGCCCCGGGACGGCGGCTTATGGCTACACCTTC	many	TRBV7-6	TRBJ1-2	NA
CASSPRPGNFGANVLTF	TGTGCCAGCAGCCCCCGCCCAGGGAATTTTGGGGCCAACGTCCTGACTTTC	many	TRBV7-2	TRBJ2-6	NA
CASSLGTGRYNEQFF	TGTGCCAGCAGCTTAGGGACAGGCCGCTACAATGAGCAGTTCTTC	once	TRBV5-6	TRBJ2-1	TRBD1
CASSLVGLAGGKDEQFF	TGTGCCAGCAGTTTGGTGGGACTAGCGGGGGGAAAGGATGAGCAGTTCTTC	few	TRBV12-3/TRBV12-4	TRBJ2-1	TRBD2
CASSVSSGGAGETQYF	TGTGCCAGCAGCGTATCTAGCGGGGGAGCAGGGGAGACCCAGTACTTC	NA	TRBV9	TRBJ2-5	TRBD2